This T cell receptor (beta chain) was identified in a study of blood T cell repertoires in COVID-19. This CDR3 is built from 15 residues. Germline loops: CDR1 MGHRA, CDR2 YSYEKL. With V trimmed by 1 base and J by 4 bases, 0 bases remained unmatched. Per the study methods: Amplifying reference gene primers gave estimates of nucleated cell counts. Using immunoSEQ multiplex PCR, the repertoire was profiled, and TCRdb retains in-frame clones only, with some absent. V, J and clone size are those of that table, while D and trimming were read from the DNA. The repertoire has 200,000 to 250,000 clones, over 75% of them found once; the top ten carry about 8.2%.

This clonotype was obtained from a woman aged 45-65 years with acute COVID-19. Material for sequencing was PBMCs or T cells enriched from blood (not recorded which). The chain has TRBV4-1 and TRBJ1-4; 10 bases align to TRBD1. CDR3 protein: CASSQGTGGNEKLFF. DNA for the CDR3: TGCGCCAGCAGCCAAGGGACAGGGGGTAATGAAAAACTGTTTTTT.